These T cell receptor beta chains were read from a single sample in a study of blood T cell repertoires in COVID-19. Profiling relied on immunoSEQ multiplex PCR, and the TCRdb table lists in-frame clones only, not all of them. The profile shows 25,000 to 35,000 clones, 90% of them singletons. What was sequenced was peripheral blood. Source of these receptors: a human donor in a cohort sampled during active COVID-19. Each CDR3 is given with its conserved first and last residue. A D gene is named only where the DNA matches it firmly. Size tells how often a clone was seen (once, few, many) or the class of an expanded clone, and some rows leave it out.

D	V	J	size	CDR3	DNA
TRBD1	TRBV15	TRBJ1-2	NA	CATSTLEGQAFGYGYTF	TGTGCCACCAGCACCCTAGAGGGACAGGCCTTTGGATATGGCTACACCTTC
TRBD1	TRBV7-2	TRBJ2-3	NA	CASSPRYGQGANTQYF	TGTGCCAGCAGCCCCCGATACGGACAGGGGGCTAATACGCAGTATTTT
TRBD2	TRBV7-9	TRBJ2-2	few	CASSSPGGAGGYTGELFF	TGTGCCAGCAGCTCTCCCGGGGGGGCGGGAGGCTACACCGGGGAGCTGTTTTTT
NA	TRBV4-3	TRBJ1-1	NA	CASSHPPGNTEAFF	TGCGCCAGCAGCCATCCCCCCGGGAACACTGAAGCTTTCTTT
NA	TRBV4-1	TRBJ2-7	once	CASSQDRRRGEQYF	TGCGCCAGCAGCCAAGATCGTAGGCGCGGCGAGCAGTACTTC
NA	TRBV11-2	TRBJ2-7	NA	CASSSRAGPYEQYF	TGTGCCAGCAGCTCCCGGGCGGGGCCCTACGAGCAGTACTTC
NA	TRBV5-4	TRBJ2-7	NA	CASSPSGGVTYEQYF	TGTGCCAGCAGCCCGTCTGGCGGAGTTACCTACGAGCAGTACTTC
TRBD1	TRBV5-6	TRBJ1-2	NA	CASSLSSGGFYGYTF	TGTGCCAGCAGCTTGTCGTCAGGGGGCTTCTATGGCTACACCTTC
NA	TRBV7-2	TRBJ1-2	NA	CASSYAGTGNTF	TGTGCCAGCAGCTACGCCGGGACTGGGAACACCTTC
NA	TRBV5-1	TRBJ2-5	NA	CASSLLGDRETQYF	TGCGCCAGCAGCTTGCTAGGGGATCGGGAGACCCAGTACTTC
TRBD1	TRBV6-2/TRBV6-3	TRBJ2-7	NA	CASSSTTGGTYYEQYF	TGTGCCAGCAGTTCCACAACAGGGGGGACCTACTACGAGCAGTACTTC
TRBD2	TRBV2	TRBJ2-7	NA	CASTEEREGEQYF	TGTGCCAGCACCGAAGAGAGGGAGGGCGAGCAGTACTTC
TRBD2	TRBV3-1/TRBV3-2	TRBJ2-1	NA	CASSQIAGGPDNEQFF	TGTGCCAGCAGCCAAATAGCGGGAGGGCCGGATAATGAGCAGTTCTTC
NA	TRBV11-2	TRBJ1-2	NA	CASSLEGALGYGYTF	TGTGCCAGCAGCTTAGAGGGGGCGCTGGGCTATGGCTACACCTTC
NA	TRBV7-2	TRBJ1-2	NA	CASSPRGHYYGYTF	TGTGCCAGCAGCCCCCGAGGGCACTACTATGGCTACACCTTC
NA	TRBV5-1	TRBJ2-5	NA	CASSLEGRRTQYF	TGCGCCAGCAGCTTGGAGGGGCGCCGGACCCAGTACTTC
TRBD1	TRBV4-1	TRBJ1-2	NA	CASSVSTGGNGYTF	TGCGCCAGCAGCGTTTCCACAGGGGGCAACGGCTACACCTTC
NA	TRBV15	TRBJ1-1	NA	CATSSLSTGYTEAFF	TGTGCCACCAGCAGCCTATCTACAGGGTACACTGAAGCTTTCTTT
TRBD1	TRBV11-1	TRBJ2-7	NA	CASSLKQGADYEQYF	TGTGCCAGCAGCCTAAAACAGGGGGCTGACTACGAGCAGTACTTC
TRBD2	TRBV7-8	TRBJ2-1	NA	CASSRLANNEQFF	TGTGCCAGCAGCCGACTAGCGAACAATGAGCAGTTCTTC
NA	TRBV3-1/TRBV3-2	TRBJ2-7	NA	CASSQGVVGVAEQYF	TGTGCCAGCAGCCAGGGAGTGGTGGGAGTGGCCGAGCAGTACTTC
NA	TRBV12-3/TRBV12-4	TRBJ1-2	NA	CASSPPGGQGYTF	TGTGCCAGCAGCCCACCGGGGGGGCAGGGCTACACCTTC
NA	TRBV19	TRBJ2-1	NA	CASSIGRIGTPNNEQFF	TGTGCCAGTAGTATAGGTCGAATTGGGACACCAAACAATGAGCAGTTCTTC
TRBD2	TRBV19	TRBJ2-1	NA	CASAKGLAGEGEQFF	TGTGCCAGTGCGAAGGGACTAGCGGGAGAAGGCGAGCAGTTCTTC
TRBD2	TRBV5-1	TRBJ2-1	NA	CASSLVLAGVSVYNEQFF	TGCGCCAGCAGCTTAGTCCTAGCGGGAGTCTCCGTCTACAATGAGCAGTTCTTC